The 3 T cell receptor beta chains below were found in one sample sequenced in a study of cytomegalovirus exposure and HLA in healthy donors. The study ran its PCR with 60 Vbeta and 13 Jbeta primers. Sequencing was performed with immunoSEQ multiplex PCR; in TCRdb, only in-frame clones are kept and a portion is missing. The sample lists approximately 110,000 clones, approximately 71% occurring once. The source material was PBMCs. These receptors originate from a woman aged 70 to 79 in good health and CMV-seropositive.

This clone was recorded once. The chain is built from TRBV11-1 and TRBJ2-2; D is undetermined. Trimming cost V 7 bases and J 7 bases, with 13 bases left between them. Germline CDR1 is SGHAT and CDR2 is FQDESV (reference sequence). CDR3 length: 13 amino acids. For the CDR3, the DNA is TGTGCCAGCACCCCAGCAGGTTACGGGGAGCTGTTTTTT. This translates into CASTPAGYGELFF. Full variable domain (missing parts from reference TRBV11-1 and TRBJ2-2): EAEVAQSPRYKITEKSQAVAFWCDPISGHATLYWYRQILGQGPELLVQFQDESVVDDSQLPKDRFSAERLKGVDSTLKIQPAELGDSAMYLCASTPAGYGELFFGEGSRLTVL.

The rearrangement joins TRBV5-1 to TRBJ2-7, with 7 bases lining up with TRBD1. V lost 7 bases to trimming and J lost 7 bases; unmatched junction nucleotides: 14. This CDR3 is built from 14 residues. From germline, CDR1 is SGHRS and CDR2 YFSETQ. CDR3 loop: CASGQGVVAEEQYF. CDR3 bases: TGCGCCAGCGGTCAGGGGGTGGTCGCGGAAGAGCAGTACTTC.

This clone was recorded many times. The chain couples TRBV6-1 to TRBJ1-5; the D is unclear. The CDR3 runs to 15 residues. V was trimmed by 1 base and J by 9 bases, leaving 16 bases between them. Looked up from germline, CDR1 is MNHNS and CDR2 is SASEGT. As DNA, the CDR3 is TGTGCCAGCAGTGAAGAGGCACCCCGAGGGAGGCCCCAGCATTTT. Translated, it gives CASSEEAPRGRPQHF.